The 30 T cell receptor beta chains presented below share a single source sample, sequenced in a study of blood T cell repertoires in COVID-19. Data came from immunoSEQ multiplex PCR; TCRdb stores just in-frame clones and leaves some out. The data contain a few hundred thousand clones, more than 85% of them singletons. Sequenced: peripheral blood. The origin of the receptors is a human donor in a cohort sampled during active COVID-19.

Of note for this clone: Other DNA sequences in the sample encode the same CDR3. The chain has TRBV6-1 and TRBJ2-5, with 11 bases identical to TRBD2. In germline, CDR1 is MNHNS, CDR2 SASEGT. With V trimmed by 2 bases and J by 1 base, 0 bases remained unmatched. This CDR3 has 15 amino acids. CDR3 residues: CASSELAGGQETQYF. In DNA form, the CDR3 reads TGTGCCAGCAGTGAACTAGCGGGAGGCCAAGAGACCCAGTACTTC.

The rearrangement joins TRBV19 to TRBJ1-5; 9 nucleotides line up with TRBD1. The CDR3 totals 15 residues. Unmatched junction bases numbered 9, after V lost 5 bases and J lost 7 bases. CDR1 and CDR2 (germline): LNHDA, SQIVND (reference sequence). Here the CDR3 reads CASSLWDREGQPQHF. In nucleotides, the CDR3 is TGTGCCAGTAGTCTCTGGGACAGGGAGGGACAGCCCCAGCATTTT.

The rearrangement joins TRBV7-8 to TRBJ2-2; tentatively, D is TRBD1 (5 bases). CDR3 size: 15 residues. V dropped 1 base and J dropped 3 bases, with 9 bases sitting between them. In germline, CDR1 is SGHVS, CDR2 FQNEAQ. CDR3 in amino acids: CASSLEDTYTGELFF. CDR3 in DNA: TGTGCCAGCAGCTTAGAGGACACCTACACCGGGGAGCTGTTTTTT.

The rearrangement links TRBV11-1 to TRBJ2-1; 8 bases are shared with TRBD2. Germline V CDR1 and CDR2: SGHAT, FQDESV (reference sequence). This CDR3 contains 15 residues. V shed 2 bases, J shed 9 bases, and the junction held 9 bases outside the gene matches. For the CDR3, the DNA is TGTGCCAGCAGCTTAAGGGGACTAGGAGAGGTTGAGCAGTTCTTC. This translates into CASSLRGLGEVEQFF.

The chain joins TRBV7-9 to TRBJ1-2, with 10 positions matching TRBD1. Trimming cost V 3 bases and J 0 bases; bases outside gene matches: 1. The CDR3 is made up of 15 amino acids. Germline loops: CDR1 SEHNR, CDR2 FQNEAQ (reference sequence). Here the CDR3 DNA reads TGTGCCAGCAGCTTCGGGACAGGGGCTAACTATGGCTACACCTTC. Translated: CASSFGTGANYGYTF.

This chain links TRBV7-9 with TRBJ2-3, with TRBD2 matching 7 bases. This CDR3 is built from 13 residues. J gave up 0 bases and V 11 bases, and 5 bases lay outside the gene matches. Per germline, CDR1 SEHNR and CDR2 FQNEAQ (reference sequence). Here the CDR3 reads CACRDYSTDTQYF. As DNA, the CDR3 is TGTGCCTGCCGGGACTACAGCACAGATACGCAGTATTTT.

This chain uses TRBV5-1 with TRBJ2-7, with TRBD1 matching over 7 bases. This CDR3 spans 15 amino acids. The germline gives CDR1 SGHRS, CDR2 YFSETQ. V dropped 2 bases and J dropped 4; count of bases not matched to a gene: 9. CDR3 sequence reads: CASSFDRARIYEQYF. The CDR3 region has the DNA TGCGCCAGCAGCTTCGACAGGGCCCGCATATACGAGCAGTACTTC.

The genes are TRBV6-5 and TRBJ1-3; D not certain. V shed 7 bases and J shed 0 bases, with 10 bases lying between them. Germline CDR1 and CDR2: MNHEY and SVGAGI. This CDR3 has 14 amino acids. In DNA form, the CDR3 reads TGTGCCAGCACAGAGGCACCCTCTGGAAACACCATATATTTT. Protein product: CASTEAPSGNTIYF.

The sample holds a few counts of this clone. This chain connects TRBV18 to TRBJ1-6; D is perhaps TRBD1 (5 bases). The CDR3 extends over 15 amino acids. CDR1 and CDR2 from the germline V gene are KGHSH and LQKENI. The V gene lost 1 base and the J gene lost 5 bases, with 9 bases spanning the gap. The CDR3 DNA is TGTGCCAGCTCACCACGGACAAACAATAATTCACCCCTCCACTTT. Encoded protein: CASSPRTNNNSPLHF.

The genes are TRBV9 and TRBJ1-1; a possible D gene is TRBD1 (5 bases). Trimming pared 1 base from V and 6 bases from J, leaving 13 bases between. This CDR3 has 14 residues. CDR1 and CDR2 from the germline V gene are SGDLS and YYNGEE. The CDR3: CASSVSTGSSEAFF. CDR3 nucleotide sequence: TGTGCCAGCAGCGTAAGTACAGGTTCTTCTGAAGCTTTCTTT.

CDR3 nucleotides: TGCGCCAGCAGCTTGCCACAGGGGAATGAGCAGTTCTTC. It specifies CASSLPQGNEQFF. The rearrangement links TRBV5-1 to TRBJ2-1; 7 bases align to TRBD1. Looked up from germline, CDR1 is SGHRS and CDR2 is YFSETQ. J lost 7 bases, V lost 1 base, and 2 bases had no gene match. The CDR3 loop spans 13 amino acids.

V gene TRBV3-1 (or the pseudogene TRBV3-2) combines with J gene TRBJ2-5; 10 nucleotides match TRBD2. Germline trimming cut 2 bases from V and 0 bases from J; bases unmatched to any gene: 3. Germline lookup yields CDR1 LGHDT and CDR2 YNNKEL (reference sequence). The CDR3 is 16 residues long. CDR3 sequence (DNA): TGTGCCAGCAGCCAACGAGCGGGGGGGTACCAAGAGACCCAGTACTTC. This translates into CASSQRAGGYQETQYF.

DNA for the CDR3: TGTGCCAGCAGCCGACAGGTTAACACAGATACGCAGTATTTT. It is translated as CASSRQVNTDTQYF. This chain uses TRBV3-1 (or the pseudogene TRBV3-2) with TRBJ2-3; possible D gene TRBD1, 6 bases. V was shortened by 4 bases and J by 2 bases, with 10 bases between the two germline ends. Germline V lookup: CDR1 LGHDT, CDR2 YNNKEL (reference sequence). CDR3 length: 14 amino acids.

The V and J genes are TRBV7-9 and TRBJ2-4; possible D gene TRBD2, 6 bases. The CDR3 has 16 amino acids. Trimming pared 6 bases from V and 0 bases from J, leaving 15 bases between. The germline V gene encodes CDR1 SEHNR and CDR2 FQNEAQ (reference sequence). The CDR3: CASRGDLSLAKNIQYF. In DNA, the CDR3 is TGTGCCAGCAGAGGGGACTTATCTTTAGCCAAAAACATTCAGTACTTC.

The chain combines TRBV18 with TRBJ2-3; 12 positions agree with TRBD2. Germline values: CDR1 KGHSH, CDR2 LQKENI. The J segment lost 2 bases and the V segment lost 2 bases, leaving 5 bases of the junction unmatched. The CDR3 runs 17 residues. CDR3 in amino acids: CASSPSTSGGPTDTQYF. The CDR3 nucleotides are TGTGCCAGCTCACCAAGTACTAGCGGGGGGCCCACAGATACGCAGTATTTT.

This chain joins TRBV7-9 and TRBJ2-7, with D possibly matching TRBD1 (6 bases). V was clipped by 1 base and J by 3 bases, with 10 bases between them. The V gene's germline CDR1 is SEHNR and CDR2 FQNEAQ (reference sequence). The CDR3 has 14 residues. CDR3 sequence (DNA): TGTGCCAGCAGCTTAGTTGGGGGCCGCTACGAGCAGTACTTC. Protein product: CASSLVGGRYEQYF.

The chain has TRBV30 and TRBJ1-1; D is uncertain. This CDR3 contains 12 residues. V gave up 4 bases and J gave up 6 bases, with 12 bases separating them. Germline CDR1 is GTSNPN and CDR2 is SVGIG (reference sequence). The CDR3 bases are TGTGCCTGGATCCTCTATGAGGCTGAAGCTTTCTTT. It is translated as CAWILYEAEAFF. Full variable domain (remainder filled in from reference TRBV30 and TRBJ1-1): SQTIHQWPATLVQPVGSPLSLECTVEGTSNPNLYWYRQAAGRGLQLLFYSVGIGQISSEVPQNLSASRPQDRQFILSSKKLLLSDSGFYLCAWILYEAEAFFGQGTRLTVV.

This clone occurred a few times. The gene calls are TRBV6-6 and TRBJ1-1; D is undetermined. CDR3 length: 15 residues. The V gene's germline CDR1 is MNHNY and CDR2 SVGAGI (reference sequence). V lost 0 bases and J lost 0, with 8 bases in between. CDR3 DNA: TGTGCCAGCAGTTACTCTATAGAAATGAACACTGAAGCTTTCTTT. It translates to CASSYSIEMNTEAFF.

The chain carries TRBV3-1 (or the pseudogene TRBV3-2) and TRBJ2-5; a weak D match, TRBD2 (5 bases). Per the germline V gene, CDR1 is LGHDT and CDR2 is YNNKEL (reference sequence). The CDR3 has 12 residues. Trimming pared 2 bases from V and 5 bases from J, leaving 6 bases between. The CDR3 region is CASSQTGETQYF. CDR3 DNA: TGTGCCAGCAGCCAAACGGGGGAGACCCAGTACTTC.

This sequence joins TRBV9 and TRBJ1-1, with D hard to call. The CDR3 is 13 amino acids. The V gene's germline CDR1 is SGDLS and CDR2 YYNGEE. V shed 3 bases and J shed 1 base, with 7 bases lying between them. Here the CDR3 reads CASSGYGNTEAFF. For the CDR3, the DNA is TGTGCCAGCAGCGGCTACGGGAACACTGAAGCTTTCTTT.

V is TRBV28 and J is TRBJ2-2, with D perhaps matching TRBD1 (7 bases). The CDR3 is made up of 15 amino acids. V was cut by 5 bases and J by 5 bases, with 15 bases left in between. Germline V gives CDR1 MDHEN, CDR2 SYDVKM. The CDR3: CASSGLTGRTGELFF. The CDR3 DNA reads TGTGCCAGCAGTGGGCTGACAGGGAGGACCGGGGAGCTGTTTTTT.

The rearrangement joins TRBV18 to TRBJ2-1; 10 nucleotides match TRBD2. The trim removed 0 bases at V and 7 bases at J, leaving 3 bases unmatched. From germline, CDR1 is KGHSH and CDR2 LQKENI. The CDR3 spans 15 residues. The CDR3 is CASSPPASGRNEQFF. The CDR3 DNA reads as TGTGCCAGCTCACCACCGGCTAGCGGGAGAAATGAGCAGTTCTTC.

The rearrangement uses TRBV10-3 and TRBJ2-2; 9 nucleotides align to TRBD2. Trimming removed 3 bases from V and 6 bases from J; junction bases left unmatched: 14. Germline lookup yields CDR1 ENHRY and CDR2 SYGVKD. CDR3 length: 18 amino acids. The CDR3 loop reads CAISETKKREAIAGELFF. The CDR3 DNA follows: TGTGCCATCAGTGAAACGAAAAAGCGGGAGGCCATCGCCGGGGAGCTGTTTTTT.

The chain recombines TRBV4-1 with TRBJ2-3; 9 bases fit TRBD2. Germline V lookup: CDR1 MGHRA, CDR2 YSYEKL. The CDR3 runs 15 residues. The J segment lost 2 bases and the V segment lost 4 bases, leaving 4 bases of the junction unmatched. The DNA for the CDR3 is TGCGCCAGCAGCCTAACTAGCGGGCACACAGATACGCAGTATTTT. It translates to CASSLTSGHTDTQYF.

V and J are TRBV5-6 and TRBJ1-2; D gene ambiguous. Per germline, CDR1 SGHDT and CDR2 YYEEEE. The V end was cut by 0 bases, the J end by 7 bases, with 13 bases between. The CDR3 has 14 amino acids. The CDR3 sequence is CASSLDGGLRGYTF. The CDR3 DNA follows: TGTGCCAGCAGCTTGGACGGCGGACTTCGTGGCTACACCTTC.

The chain combines TRBV24-1 with TRBJ2-3; tentative D call: TRBD2 (6 bases). Trimming took 9 bases from V and 3 from J, leaving 15 bases between them. The germline V gene has CDR1 KGHDR and CDR2 SFDVKD. The CDR3 has 14 amino acids. The CDR3 sequence: CATARGSRTDTQYF. The CDR3 coding sequence is TGTGCCACCGCCCGGGGGAGTAGGACAGATACGCAGTATTTT.

This chain uses TRBV19 with TRBJ1-5; the match to TRBD1 covers 8 bases. Trimming took 6 bases from V and 1 from J; bases not matched to a gene: 2. This CDR3 spans 14 amino acids. Germline V gene sequence: CDR1 LNHDA, CDR2 SQIVND (reference sequence). The CDR3 DNA reads as TGTGCCAGTAGACACAGGGGGAGCAATCAGCCCCAGCATTTT. It encodes CASRHRGSNQPQHF.

V and J are TRBV4-1 and TRBJ1-4; 8 nucleotides match TRBD1. CDR3 length equals 16 residues. V shed 3 bases and J 8 bases; nucleotides not matched to a gene: 11. Germline CDR1 MGHRA, CDR2 YSYEKL. The chain's CDR3 is CASSHLDRGTGEKLFF. The CDR3 DNA is TGCGCCAGCAGCCACCTTGACAGGGGAACGGGCGAAAAACTGTTTTTT.

This chain joins TRBV19 and TRBJ2-2; D uncertain. The CDR3 length is 13 residues. Trimming shortened V by 3 bases and J by 5 bases, and 7 bases separated the two germline ends. In germline, CDR1 is LNHDA, CDR2 SQIVND (reference sequence). CDR3 in DNA: TGTGCCAGTAGTATTTACAAGACCGGGGAGCTGTTTTTT. It translates to CASSIYKTGELFF.

This clone was recorded once. V and J are TRBV9 and TRBJ2-5; D call uncertain. V lost 0 bases and J lost 1, with 4 bases in between. CDR1 and CDR2 from the germline V gene are SGDLS and YYNGEE. The CDR3 sequence is 13 residues long. This CDR3 is CASSVGIQETQYF. The CDR3 coding sequence is TGTGCCAGCAGCGTAGGTATCCAAGAGACCCAGTACTTC.